These 27 T cell receptor beta chains originate from one sample sequenced in a study of shared clonotypes between healthy human individuals. TCRdb keeps only in-frame clones here, not all; method: immunoSEQ multiplex PCR. The data contain 75,000 to 100,000 clones, approximately 44% of them singletons. The sequencing sample was made of PBMCs. The receptors here all came from a woman aged 40 to 55 in good health. Some clones in this sample may be carry-over from other donors' samples.

The genes are TRBV9 and TRBJ2-7, with TRBD2 matching 8 bases. The J call is uncertain, as TRBJ2-5 better fits the DNA end. The CDR3 is 15 residues long. Germline loops: CDR1 SGDLS, CDR2 YYNGEE. CDR3 amino acids: CASSPGTRARETQYF. CDR3 nucleotide sequence: TGTGCCAGCAGCCCGGGGACTAGGGCTAGGGAGACCCAGTACTTC.

The chain recombines TRBV6-1 with TRBJ1-1, with TRBD1 identical over 7 bases. The length of the CDR3 is 13 residues. V lost 6 bases and J lost 8; bases outside the gene matches: 9. CDR1 is MNHNS, CDR2 SASEGT, per germline. CDR3 sequence (DNA): TGTGCCAGCAGCCTCCGGACAGGCGTCGAAGCTTTCTTT. Protein: CASSLRTGVEAFF.

The chain couples TRBV4-1 to TRBJ2-5; D gene ambiguous. CDR1 and CDR2 from the germline V gene are MGHRA and YSYEKL. Trimming removed 4 bases at V and 5 bases at J, with 11 bases between. There are 13 residues in the CDR3. The CDR3 loop is CASSRGGDETQYF. In DNA form, the CDR3 reads TGCGCCAGCAGCCGAGGTGGAGATGAGACCCAGTACTTC.

To note about this clone: A much more abundant neighbour one base away suggests this may be a read error. The sample has other DNA sequences that encode this CDR3 too. This sequence joins TRBV7-8 and TRBJ2-2; D gene uncertain. Germline CDR1 reads SGHVS; CDR2 reads FQNEAQ. CDR3 length: 16 amino acids. Trimming pared 9 bases from V and 1 base from J, leaving 18 bases between. CDR3 in amino acids: CASSTRTALNTGELFF. In DNA, the CDR3 is TGTGCCAGTAGCACACGGACGGCGCTGAACACCGGGGAGCTGTTTTTT. The entire variable domain, with the rest obtained from reference TRBV7-8 and TRBJ2-2, is as follows: GAGVSQSPRYKVAKRGQDVALRCDPISGHVSLFWYQQALGQGPEFLTYFQNEAQLDKSGLPSDRFFAERPEGSVSTLKIQRTQQEDSAVYLCASSTRTALNTGELFFGEGSRLTVL.

This clone was seen many times. The CDR3 region has the DNA TGTGCCACCAGCAGAGACGGAGAGACCCAGTACTTC. Translation gives CATSRDGETQYF. The V call is TRBV15, the J call TRBJ2-5; the D is unclear. Germline V gene lookup returns CDR1 LNHNV and CDR2 YYDKDF (reference sequence). There are 12 residues in the CDR3. Trimming removed 0 bases from V and 4 bases from J, with 3 bases in between.

The rearrangement joins TRBV29-1 to TRBJ1-1, with TRBD1 matching over 7 bases. The CDR3 spans 12 residues. The V segment lost 7 bases and the J segment 3 bases; nucleotides outside the gene matches: 5. Germline assignment: CDR1 SQVTM and CDR2 ANQGSEA. Here the CDR3 reads CSARQGDTEAFF. CDR3 DNA sequence: TGCAGCGCCAGACAGGGAGACACTGAAGCTTTCTTT.

In the case of this clone: The junction and the germline gene differ at one end; a read error may be behind it. The V gene is TRBV5-4, the J gene TRBJ2-5; D is unclear. This CDR3 spans 13 amino acids. The germline V gene encodes CDR1 SGHNT and CDR2 YYREEE (reference sequence). This CDR3 is CASSPIQTETQYF. Written as DNA, the CDR3 is TGCGCCAGCAGCCCGATACAGACAGAGACCCAGTACTTC.

This clone appeared many times. The same CDR3 can be traced to other DNA sequences in this sample. The rearrangement uses TRBV5-4 and TRBJ1-1; no definite D call. The germline V and J ends were trimmed by 1 base and 6 bases, with 13 bases remaining between them. CDR1 and CDR2 (germline): SGHNT, YYREEE (reference sequence). The CDR3 loop spans 14 amino acids. CDR3 nucleotides: TGTGCCAGCAGCTTGAGCAGCACAAACGCTGAAGCTTTCTTT. It is translated as CASSLSSTNAEAFF.

As to this clone: At the DNA level, this CDR3 is encoded by other sequences in the same sample as well. The DNA for the CDR3 is TGTGCCAGCAGCCCCGGGCAGGGAGGCTACACCATATATTTT. It translates to CASSPGQGGYTIYF. The V and J genes are TRBV9 and TRBJ1-3; D may be TRBD1 (5 bases). Looked up from germline, CDR1 is SGDLS and CDR2 is YYNGEE. This CDR3 is 14 amino acids long. V lost 4 bases to trimming and J lost 8 bases, with 16 bases between them. Looking up the rest from reference TRBV9 and TRBJ1-3 gives the full variable domain: DSGVTQTPKHLITATGQRVTLRCSPRSGDLSVYWYQQSLDQGLQFLIQYYNGEERAKGNILERFSAQQFPDLHSELNLSSLELGDSALYFCASSPGQGGYTIYFGEGSWLTVV.

This clone appeared many times. The V call is TRBV28, the J call TRBJ1-4; D may be TRBD1 (5 bases). The V end lost 3 bases, the J end lost 4 bases, and 9 bases lay between the germline ends. The CDR3 runs 14 residues. CDR1 is MDHEN, CDR2 SYDVKM, per germline. This chain's CDR3 is CASSFHGGNEKLFF. CDR3 DNA sequence: TGTGCCAGCAGTTTCCATGGGGGTAATGAAAAACTGTTTTTT.

This rearrangement joins TRBV29-1 to TRBJ2-7, with a weak D call TRBD1 (7 bases). V was cut by 4 bases and J by 2 bases, with 12 bases left in between. The CDR3 loop spans 13 amino acids. Germline CDR1 reads SQVTM; CDR2 reads ANQGSEA. This CDR3 reads CSVGLGQAYEQYF. CDR3 in DNA: TGCAGCGTTGGACTAGGACAGGCCTACGAGCAGTACTTC.

This rearrangement joins TRBV2 to TRBJ2-7; D is perhaps TRBD2 (7 bases). The CDR3 contains 13 residues. Germline V lookup: CDR1 SNHLY, CDR2 FYNNEI. V was trimmed by 10 bases and J by 7 bases, leaving 20 bases between them. In DNA, the CDR3 is TGTGCCACGGCGGGGGCCTTCAGGGAAGAGCAGTACTTC. It is translated as CATAGAFREEQYF.

The chain joins TRBV6-7 to TRBJ2-6; no clear D gene. TRBV6-7 is reported as an ORF; its role is uncertain. The ends were cut back, 6 bases at V and 0 bases at J, with 9 bases in the middle. This CDR3 contains 15 residues. The CDR3 DNA sequence: TGTGCCAGCAGGCCTCCAGTCTCTGGGGCCAACGTCCTGACTTTC. This encodes CASRPPVSGANVLTF.

This chain connects TRBV27 to TRBJ2-1; 7 positions match TRBD2. V was pared by 5 bases and J by 7 bases, with 11 bases of the junction left unmatched. Germline V gene lookup returns CDR1 MNHEY and CDR2 SMNVEV (reference sequence). The CDR3 runs 15 residues. CDR3 DNA: TGTGCCAGCAGTCGCGAATCACACGGGGGGAATGAGCAGTTCTTC. Its translation is CASSRESHGGNEQFF.

The rearrangement uses TRBV18 and TRBJ1-1; D is unresolved. Germline lookup yields CDR1 KGHSH and CDR2 LQKENI. The CDR3 extends over 15 amino acids. V was clipped by 1 base and J by 1 base, with 10 bases between them. CDR3 DNA: TGTGCCAGCTCACCACTTGCCAAAACGAACACTGAAGCTTTCTTT. It encodes CASSPLAKTNTEAFF.

CDR3 sequence (DNA): TGTGCCAGCAGTTACTCGACAGGGGCCTACGAGCAGTACTTC. This encodes CASSYSTGAYEQYF. The J gene is TRBJ2-7, the V gene TRBV6-5, with TRBD1 matching over 8 bases. Germline V gene sequence: CDR1 MNHEY, CDR2 SVGAGI. The CDR3 runs 14 residues. Trimming removed 0 bases from V and 2 bases from J; junction bases left unmatched: 0.

The chain links TRBV5-4 to TRBJ2-3; D is possibly TRBD1 (6 bases). Trimming removed 1 base from V and 2 bases from J, with 11 bases in between. The CDR3 contains 15 residues. The germline CDR1 and CDR2 sequences are SGHNT and YYREEE (reference sequence). CDR3 DNA sequence: TGTGCCAGCAGCTTGACAGGGCCCTACACAGATACGCAGTATTTT. Translating gives CASSLTGPYTDTQYF.

The chain joins TRBV5-4 to TRBJ1-4, with 7 positions matching TRBD1. The CDR3 runs to 14 residues. V lost 0 bases to trimming and J lost 7 bases; unmatched junction nucleotides: 3. The V gene's germline CDR1 is SGHNT and CDR2 YYREEE (reference sequence). The CDR3 here is CASSLGTGREKLFF. The CDR3 DNA reads TGTGCCAGCAGCTTGGGGACAGGACGTGAAAAACTGTTTTTT.

V usage is TRBV15 and J usage is TRBJ2-5; D unclear. Germline-derived CDR1 and CDR2 are LNHNV and YYDKDF (reference sequence). The CDR3 extends over 14 amino acids. Trimming took 0 bases from V and 0 from J, leaving 5 bases between them. As DNA, the CDR3 is TGTGCCACCAGCAGAGAATCCAACCAAGAGACCCAGTACTTC. Amino acid sequence: CATSRESNQETQYF. The variable domain in full, completed from reference TRBV15 and TRBJ2-5, reads DAMVIQNPRYQVTQFGKPVTLSCSQTLNHNVMYWYQQKSSQAPKLLFHYYDKDFNNEADTPDNFQSRRPNTSFCFLDIRSPGLGDTAMYLCATSRESNQETQYFGPGTRLLVL.

The rearrangement joins TRBV2 to TRBJ2-1; 16 positions agree with TRBD2. The germline V gene encodes CDR1 SNHLY and CDR2 FYNNEI. V lost 6 bases, J lost 3 bases, and 5 bases stayed unmatched. CDR3 length: 17 residues. The CDR3 loop reads CASRPGLAGGDYNEQFF. CDR3 bases: TGTGCCAGCAGACCGGGACTAGCGGGAGGGGACTACAATGAGCAGTTCTTC.

V and J are TRBV4-1 and TRBJ1-1; weak D call: TRBD1 (5 bases). The V and J ends lost 4 bases and 2 bases respectively, with 17 bases between them. The CDR3 runs to 16 residues. The V gene's germline CDR1 is MGHRA and CDR2 YSYEKL. CDR3 region: CASSRGPGTANTEAFF. The CDR3 region has the DNA TGCGCCAGCAGCCGGGGACCCGGGACGGCAAACACTGAAGCTTTCTTT.

This clone was seen only a few times. The genes are TRBV6-1 and TRBJ1-2; TRBD1 aligns across 7 bases. Germline-derived CDR1 and CDR2 are MNHNS and SASEGT. V lost 4 bases and J lost 6; bases outside the gene matches: 11. The CDR3 length is 15 residues. CDR3 nucleotide sequence: TGTGCCAGCAGTGTAGGCCTACAGGGGACCCATGGCTACACCTTC. Protein sequence: CASSVGLQGTHGYTF.

This clone appeared a few times. The J gene is TRBJ2-1, the V gene TRBV29-1; 7 bases are a match to TRBD1. The CDR3 runs 14 residues. V shed 4 bases, J shed 5 bases, and the junction held 8 bases outside the gene matches. The germline gives CDR1 SQVTM, CDR2 ANQGSEA. The CDR3 DNA is TGCAGCGTTGGCGGCAGGGGGACCGACAATGAGCAGTTCTTC. Protein sequence: CSVGGRGTDNEQFF.

This clone was seen many times. This chain's CDR3 is CASSAGRDAYNEQFF. The CDR3 nucleotides read TGTGCCAGCAGTGCGGGCAGGGATGCCTACAATGAGCAGTTCTTC. The rearrangement links TRBV6-1 to TRBJ2-1, with D perhaps matching TRBD1 (5 bases). Trimming cost V 4 bases and J 2 bases, with 12 bases left between them. The CDR3 covers 15 residues. Per the germline V gene, CDR1 is MNHNS and CDR2 is SASEGT.

J is TRBJ1-2 and V is TRBV30, with D possibly TRBD1 on 6 matching bases. CDR3 length: 11 amino acids. CDR1 and CDR2 (germline): GTSNPN, SVGIG (reference sequence). Trimming pared 0 bases from V and 12 bases from J, leaving 11 bases between. The CDR3 reads CAWSVQGGDTF. In nucleotides, the CDR3 is TGTGCCTGGAGTGTACAAGGGGGGGACACCTTC. The entire variable domain, with the rest obtained from reference TRBV30 and TRBJ1-2, is as follows: SQTIHQWPATLVQPVGSPLSLECTVEGTSNPNLYWYRQAAGRGLQLLFYSVGIGQISSEVPQNLSASRPQDRQFILSSKKLLLSDSGFYLCAWSVQGGDTFGSGTRLTVV.

The chain has TRBV5-1 and TRBJ2-7, with D possibly being TRBD1 (5 bases). The J call may be incorrect, as the DNA end agrees better with TRBJ2-4. Germline CDR1 is SGHRS and CDR2 is YFSETQ. The CDR3 extends over 13 amino acids. CDR3 sequence: CASRPDQGNIQYF. The DNA of the CDR3 is TGCGCCAGCAGACCGGACCAGGGAAACATTCAGTACTTC.

The V call is TRBV4-1, the J call TRBJ2-1; 10 bases align to TRBD1. Germline CDR1 reads MGHRA; CDR2 reads YSYEKL. V shed 5 bases and J 7 bases; nucleotides not matched to a gene: 8. The CDR3 spans 15 residues. This CDR3 reads CASSRTGTGENEQFF. The CDR3 nucleotides read TGCGCCAGCAGCAGGACCGGGACAGGGGAAAATGAGCAGTTCTTC.